Shown below are 21 T cell receptor beta chains from a single sample sequenced in a study of cytotoxic CD8 clonotypes in ibrutinib-treated CLL. Here immunoSEQ multiplex PCR was the method, and the copy in TCRdb shows in-frame clones only, minus some. The sample carries roughly 30,000 clones, 75% to 80% recorded once. The source material was PBMCs, sampled after 36 months of ibrutinib treatment. The receptors here all came from a human donor with chronic lymphocytic leukemia.

The sample holds one count of this clone. This sequence joins TRBV6-5 and TRBJ1-2; D may be TRBD1 (6 bases). The germline V gene has CDR1 MNHEY and CDR2 SVGAGI. V gave up 6 bases and J gave up 2 bases, with 16 bases separating them. The CDR3 has 15 amino acids. The CDR3 nucleotides read TGTGCCAGCAGCGTCCTTGGGGGCCCAAACTATGGCTACACCTTC. Amino acids: CASSVLGGPNYGYTF.

The rearrangement joins TRBV30 to TRBJ2-7; 8 nucleotides align to TRBD1. V shed 2 bases, J shed 6 bases, and the junction held 15 bases outside the gene matches. Germline lookup yields CDR1 GTSNPN and CDR2 SVGIG (reference sequence). The CDR3 sequence is 16 residues long. The CDR3 loop is CAWSPVGPGQASEQYF. CDR3 nucleotides: TGTGCCTGGAGTCCTGTCGGACCGGGACAGGCATCCGAGCAGTACTTC.

In DNA form, the CDR3 reads TGTGCCAGCAGCGTAGAAGGAGACGGAAGGGTCACTGAAGCTTTCTTT. Its translation: CASSVEGDGRVTEAFF. This sequence joins TRBV9 and TRBJ1-1, with D uncertain. Germline CDR1 SGDLS, CDR2 YYNGEE. Trimming pared 0 bases from V and 4 bases from J, leaving 16 bases between. The CDR3 runs 16 residues.

The V call is TRBV11-2, the J call TRBJ2-6, with 7 bases that match TRBD1. In germline, CDR1 is SGHAT, CDR2 FQNNGV. This CDR3 spans 18 amino acids. V shed 6 bases and J 0 bases; nucleotides not matched to a gene: 11. The CDR3 here is CASSKGTVWDSGANVLTF. DNA for the CDR3: TGTGCCAGCAGTAAAGGGACAGTCTGGGACTCTGGGGCCAACGTCCTGACTTTC.

In this sample, this clone turned up once. The gene calls are TRBV4-1 and TRBJ2-2, with D perhaps matching TRBD1 or TRBD2 (5 bases each). Per germline, CDR1 MGHRA and CDR2 YSYEKL. The CDR3 has 18 amino acids. Trimming left V 0 bases short and J 8 bases short, with 22 bases between. The CDR3 DNA follows: TGCGCCAGCAGCCAAGATATATTGGTTCGGGGCGTTGGGGGGGAGCTGTTTTTT. Translation: CASSQDILVRGVGGELFF.

The V and J genes are TRBV4-3 and TRBJ2-7; no clear D. Trimming took off 0 bases at V and 0 bases at J, with 6 bases between the two ends. CDR3 size: 14 residues. Germline V lookup: CDR1 LGHNA, CDR2 YSLEER. The CDR3 is CASSQDLVSYEQYF. The CDR3 DNA follows: TGCGCCAGCAGCCAAGATTTGGTCTCCTACGAGCAGTACTTC.

The chain uses TRBV2 and TRBJ2-6; 7 bases are shared with TRBD2. Germline V gene sequence: CDR1 SNHLY, CDR2 FYNNEI. The CDR3 runs 15 residues. With 4 bases clipped from V and 2 bases from J, the junction kept 2 bases outside the gene matches. The CDR3 sequence is CASSGGGPGANVLTF. The CDR3 nucleotides are TGTGCCAGCAGTGGGGGGGGACCTGGGGCCAACGTCCTGACTTTC.

J is TRBJ2-5 and V is TRBV29-1, with 7 positions matching TRBD1. The V segment lost 3 bases and the J segment 0 bases; nucleotides outside the gene matches: 4. CDR3 length equals 14 residues. The germline V gene has CDR1 SQVTM and CDR2 ANQGSEA. The CDR3 DNA reads as TGCAGCGTTGACGGCGGACAGGACCAAGAGACCCAGTACTTC. This sequence encodes CSVDGGQDQETQYF.

V usage is TRBV5-5 and J usage is TRBJ2-7; D remains ambiguous. Trimming cost V 4 bases and J 3 bases, with 17 bases left between them. Looked up from germline, CDR1 is SGHKS and CDR2 is YYEKEE (reference sequence). This CDR3 is 15 amino acids long. DNA for the CDR3: TGTGCCAGCAGCGACGGACCCCCGGCCGACTACGAGCAGTACTTC. Translation gives CASSDGPPADYEQYF.

The CDR3: CASSETGGYNEQFF. Written as DNA, the CDR3 is TGTGCCAGCAGTGAGACTGGGGGGTACAATGAGCAGTTCTTC. This chain uses TRBV2 with TRBJ2-1; tentative D call: TRBD2 (6 bases). V lost 3 bases and J lost 4, with 10 bases in between. Per germline, CDR1 SNHLY and CDR2 FYNNEI. The CDR3 totals 14 residues.

This sequence joins TRBV5-1 and TRBJ2-7; the match to TRBD2 covers 14 bases. This CDR3 region has 17 residues. Germline-derived CDR1 and CDR2 are SGHRS and YFSETQ. After removal of 0 bases from V and 1 base from J, the junction contained 3 bases not matched to a gene. The CDR3 is CASSLGRTSGGSYEQYF. DNA for the CDR3: TGCGCCAGCAGCTTGGGCCGGACTAGCGGGGGGTCCTACGAGCAGTACTTC.

The V gene is TRBV19, the J gene TRBJ1-2; 8 positions match TRBD1. Trimming at V came to 0 bases and at J to 8 bases, leaving 8 bases not matched to a gene. Germline CDR1 and CDR2: LNHDA and SQIVND (reference sequence). CDR3 length equals 15 residues. The CDR3 nucleotides read TGTGCCAGTAGTATAGATTGGGAGACAGGGGTCGGCTACACCTTC. It is translated as CASSIDWETGVGYTF.

The rearrangement links TRBV2 to TRBJ2-1; D not resolved. The CDR3 extends over 13 amino acids. Looked up from germline, CDR1 is SNHLY and CDR2 is FYNNEI. V was cut by 7 bases and J by 5 bases, with 12 bases left in between. As DNA, the CDR3 is TGTGCCAGCATAGGCAGCCCGGACAATGAGCAGTTCTTC. This codes for CASIGSPDNEQFF. The variable domain in full, completed from reference TRBV2 and TRBJ2-1, reads EPEVTQTPSHQVTQMGQEVILRCVPISNHLYFYWYRQILGQKVEFLVSFYNNEISEKSEIFDDQFSVERPDGSNFTLKIRSTKLEDSAMYFCASIGSPDNEQFFGPGTRLTVL.

This clone was observed a handful of times. This chain links TRBV7-8 with TRBJ2-1; D perhaps matches TRBD1 (5 bases). V lost 1 base to trimming and J lost 12 bases, with 10 bases between them. The germline gives CDR1 SGHVS, CDR2 FQNEAQ. The CDR3 totals 12 residues. CDR3 DNA: TGTGCCAGCAGCTTAGTGGCAAGGGGGCAGTTCTTC. Translated: CASSLVARGQFF.

Only a few counts were recorded for this clone. J is TRBJ2-7 and V is TRBV5-6; 7 positions match TRBD1. The CDR3 loop spans 14 amino acids. V was clipped by 4 bases and J by 3 bases; unmatched bases: 7. Germline loops: CDR1 SGHDT, CDR2 YYEEEE. The CDR3 DNA follows: TGTGCCAGCAGCCCACCGGGACAGAGCTACGAGCAGTACTTC. It yields the protein CASSPPGQSYEQYF. Based on the CDR3 plus reference TRBV5-6 and TRBJ2-7, the full variable domain is DAGVTQSPTHLIKTRGQQVTLRCSPKSGHDTVSWYQQALGQGPQFIFQYYEEEERQRGNFPDRFSGHQFPNYSSELNVNALLLGDSALYLCASSPPGQSYEQYFGPGTRLTVT.

The chain links TRBV23-1 to TRBJ1-1; D ambiguous. TRBV23-1 is an ORF, with its function uncertain. This CDR3 is 14 amino acids long. The V end lost 2 bases, the J end lost 5 bases, and 12 bases lay between the germline ends. The DNA for the CDR3 is TGCGCCAGCAGTCAAGGTAACCGAGGGACTGAAGCTTTCTTT. Its translation: CASSQGNRGTEAFF.

The chain employs TRBV5-1 and TRBJ2-3; 15 bases fit TRBD2. J was trimmed by 4 bases and V by 7 bases; bases with no gene match: 7. There are 16 residues in the CDR3. Germline CDR1 is SGHRS and CDR2 is YFSETQ. In nucleotides, the CDR3 is TGCGCCAGCCTAGGACTAGCGGGGGGGCCCCCAGATACGCAGTATTTT. This gives the protein CASLGLAGGPPDTQYF.

The chain uses TRBV7-9 and TRBJ2-5; 7 positions agree with TRBD1. This CDR3 has 14 residues. Germline CDR1 is SEHNR and CDR2 is FQNEAQ (reference sequence). Trimming at V came to 4 bases and at J to 4 bases, leaving 6 bases not matched to a gene. The CDR3 DNA is TGTGCCAGCAGCTCCGGGACAGCGACAGAGACCCAGTACTTC. As protein: CASSSGTATETQYF.

The chain combines TRBV4-3 with TRBJ1-2, with no clear D. V gave up 0 bases and J gave up 7 bases, with 12 bases separating them. This CDR3 contains 14 residues. Germline lookup yields CDR1 LGHNA and CDR2 YSLEER. This CDR3 is CASSQDRAATGYTF. The CDR3, as DNA: TGCGCCAGCAGCCAAGATCGGGCAGCGACTGGCTACACCTTC.

The chain recombines TRBV7-2 with TRBJ1-2; D remains ambiguous. V lost 11 bases and J 0 bases, leaving 7 bases between the germline ends. The CDR3 is 11 residues long. From germline, CDR1 is SGHTA and CDR2 FQGNSA. CDR3 nucleotide sequence: TGTACCTGGGAAGCTAACTATGGCTACACCTTC. Translation: CTWEANYGYTF.

This clone was picked up one time. The V call is TRBV7-8, the J call TRBJ1-5; D is undetermined. V lost 1 base, J lost 7 bases, and 8 bases lay in between. Germline V gene sequence: CDR1 SGHVS, CDR2 FQNEAQ. The CDR3 spans 13 residues. The DNA for the CDR3 is TGTGCCAGCAGCTTAGAAGGGTTCCAGCCCCAGCATTTT. Encoded protein: CASSLEGFQPQHF.